The 17 T cell receptor beta chains reported below all come from one sample, sequenced in a study of T-cell memory formation after mild COVID-19. One entry per CDR3 protein, called by TCRdb with MiXCR from the 5' RACE reads. This table holds 300,000 to 350,000 distinct CDR3 sequences, just under 20% found once. The specimen sequenced was PBMCs or a T cell subset sorted from them (not recorded which). The receptors come from a man aged 18 to 29 who had mild COVID-19 (a few samples of this study predate the infection). Cell type and time point are not known.

The V call is TRBV29-1, the J call TRBJ1-5; TRBD1 might be the D (6 bases). The germline V gene encodes CDR1 SQVTM and CDR2 ANQGSEA. V was pared by 2 bases and J by 4 bases, with 15 bases between. The CDR3 spans 15 residues. The CDR3 sequence: CSVEPPGAINQPQHF. Here the CDR3 DNA reads TGCAGCGTTGAACCCCCAGGGGCGATTAATCAGCCCCAGCATTTT.

This clonotype was counted between two and nine times. The chain joins TRBV6-5 to TRBJ2-1, with 12 bases fitting TRBD1. This CDR3 contains 16 residues. V lost 5 bases and J lost 8; bases outside the gene matches: 10. Looked up from germline, CDR1 is MNHEY and CDR2 is SVGAGI. The CDR3 here is CASSAPGTGGNYEQFF. In DNA, the CDR3 is TGTGCCAGCAGTGCCCCCGGGACAGGGGGCAACTATGAGCAGTTCTTC.

This clonotype was seen a handful of times. V is TRBV7-2 and J is TRBJ2-5; a weak D match, TRBD2 (5 bases). Germline CDR1 reads SGHTA; CDR2 reads FQGNSA. V was clipped by 5 bases and J by 4 bases, with 14 bases between them. The CDR3 is 14 amino acids. For the CDR3, the DNA is TGTGCCAGCAGCCCGAACCCGGGGTCAGAGACCCAGTACTTC. It yields the protein CASSPNPGSETQYF.

This clonotype was picked up a small number of times. This chain links TRBV7-3 with TRBJ2-3, with D uncertain. V lost 5 bases to trimming and J lost 0 bases, with 12 bases between them. Per the germline V gene, CDR1 is SGHTA and CDR2 is FQGTGA. There are 15 residues in the CDR3. CDR3 in amino acids: CASSVGVTSTDTQYF. CDR3 nucleotides: TGTGCCAGCAGCGTTGGGGTTACTAGCACAGATACGCAGTATTTT.

A few counts support this clonotype. The chain couples TRBV2 to TRBJ2-1; 7 positions agree with TRBD1. The trim removed 9 bases at V and 6 bases at J, leaving 14 bases unmatched. There are 15 residues in the CDR3. In germline, CDR1 is SNHLY, CDR2 FYNNEI. The CDR3 here is CARSARDRPSNEQFF. The CDR3 coding sequence is TGTGCCAGATCCGCCAGGGACAGACCCTCCAATGAGCAGTTCTTC.

V and J are TRBV5-4 and TRBJ2-6, with D tentatively TRBD1 (6 bases). Trimming shortened V by 0 bases and J by 4 bases, and 8 bases separated the two germline ends. CDR3 size: 15 residues. The germline V gene has CDR1 SGHNT and CDR2 YYREEE (reference sequence). CDR3 DNA: TGTGCCAGCAGCTTGGCCACAGGGGGGGCCAACGTCCTGACTTTC. Its translation: CASSLATGGANVLTF.

This clonotype was seen just once. The V gene is TRBV4-2, the J gene TRBJ1-5, with unresolved D. This CDR3 spans 15 amino acids. The V gene's germline CDR1 is LGHNA and CDR2 YNFKEQ. Trimming removed 0 bases from V and 5 bases from J, with 11 bases in between. The CDR3 reads CASSQDPGEDQPQHF. The CDR3 nucleotides are TGTGCCAGCAGCCAAGATCCTGGCGAGGATCAGCCCCAGCATTTT.

The rearrangement links TRBV12-3 or TRBV12-4 to TRBJ1-2, with 7 positions matching TRBD1. The length of the CDR3 is 15 residues. Unmatched junction bases numbered 11, after V lost 7 bases and J lost 3 bases. The CDR3 bases are TGTGCCAGCACAGGGGGGGCAGGCTGGGACTATGGCTACACCTTC. It codes for CASTGGAGWDYGYTF.

The sample holds a few counts of this clonotype. This sequence joins TRBV7-7 and TRBJ1-1; tentative D call: TRBD1 (6 bases). There are 13 residues in the CDR3. The ends were cut back, 5 bases at V and 1 base at J, with 8 bases in the middle. Germline V gene sequence: CDR1 SSHAT, CDR2 FNYEAQ (reference sequence). For the CDR3, the DNA is TGTGCCAGCAGCCGGGGGGCGAACACTGAAGCTTTCTTT. This sequence encodes CASSRGANTEAFF.

The CDR3 reads CASSPLRTGDSPLHF. CDR3 coding DNA: TGTGCCAGCTCACCACTTAGAACAGGGGATTCACCCCTCCACTTT. The chain links TRBV18 to TRBJ1-6, with TRBD1 matching over 7 bases. Germline trimming cut 1 base from V and 8 bases from J; bases unmatched to any gene: 5. Germline CDR1 reads KGHSH; CDR2 reads LQKENI. CDR3 length: 15 amino acids.

This clonotype was picked up a small number of times. This chain links TRBV30 with TRBJ1-2; D is uncertain. The germline gives CDR1 GTSNPN, CDR2 SVGIG (reference sequence). V lost 4 bases to trimming and J lost 6 bases, with 18 bases between them. The CDR3 is 14 residues long. This CDR3 reads CAWTKDASWDGYTF. In nucleotides, the CDR3 is TGTGCCTGGACGAAGGACGCATCATGGGATGGCTACACCTTC.

The table lists this clonotype with a few counts. The CDR3 coding sequence is TGTGCCAGCAGCTTATCCGGCCGAGATGAACCCCAGCATTTT. It encodes CASSLSGRDEPQHF. The rearrangement links TRBV7-2 to TRBJ1-5; D gene unclear. The CDR3 length is 14 residues. Germline values: CDR1 SGHTA, CDR2 FQGNSA. Trimming stripped 2 bases from V and 10 bases from J, with 15 bases between.

The chain links TRBV29-1 to TRBJ1-4; 7 bases match TRBD1. J was trimmed by 7 bases and V by 0 bases; bases with no gene match: 5. Germline V gene data show CDR1 as SQVTM and CDR2 as ANQGSEA. The CDR3 contains 14 residues. CDR3 in DNA: TGCAGCGTTGAAGAGACGGCAGGGGGTGAAAAACTGTTTTTT. The encoded protein is CSVEETAGGEKLFF.

The gene calls are TRBV3-1 and TRBJ1-2; D unclear. V dropped 4 bases and J dropped 5 bases, with 14 bases sitting between them. Germline CDR1 and CDR2: LGHDT and YNNKEL (reference sequence). The CDR3 has 14 amino acids. Here the CDR3 DNA reads TGTGCCAGCAGCCCAACCGGCCCGTCGTATGGCTACACCTTC. Its translation: CASSPTGPSYGYTF.

There are a few counts of this clonotype. The chain couples TRBV6-2 or TRBV6-3 to TRBJ1-5; no clear D gene. Germline assignment: CDR1 MNHEY and CDR2 SVGEGT. The CDR3 consists of 14 residues. Trimming shortened V by 6 bases and J by 6 bases, and 15 bases separated the two germline ends. The CDR3 loop reads CASRYHPGSQPQHF. The CDR3 DNA sequence: TGTGCCAGCAGATACCACCCGGGTAGTCAGCCCCAGCATTTT.

The chain recombines TRBV7-8 with TRBJ2-1; 7 bases align to TRBD1. CDR1 is SGHVS, CDR2 FQNEAQ, per germline. Trimming cost V 7 bases and J 4 bases; bases outside gene matches: 4. The CDR3 totals 13 residues. The CDR3 loop is CASTTGAYNEQFF. As DNA, the CDR3 is TGTGCCAGCACTACAGGGGCTTACAATGAGCAGTTCTTC.

There are a few counts of this clonotype. The chain recombines TRBV5-1 with TRBJ2-3; 7 bases fit TRBD1. V lost 3 bases to trimming and J lost 8 bases; unmatched junction nucleotides: 9. CDR1 is SGHRS and CDR2 is YFSETQ in the germline V gene. CDR3 size: 14 residues. This CDR3 is CASSSRQGVVTQYF. As DNA, the CDR3 is TGCGCCAGCAGCTCCAGACAGGGAGTGGTTACGCAGTATTTT.